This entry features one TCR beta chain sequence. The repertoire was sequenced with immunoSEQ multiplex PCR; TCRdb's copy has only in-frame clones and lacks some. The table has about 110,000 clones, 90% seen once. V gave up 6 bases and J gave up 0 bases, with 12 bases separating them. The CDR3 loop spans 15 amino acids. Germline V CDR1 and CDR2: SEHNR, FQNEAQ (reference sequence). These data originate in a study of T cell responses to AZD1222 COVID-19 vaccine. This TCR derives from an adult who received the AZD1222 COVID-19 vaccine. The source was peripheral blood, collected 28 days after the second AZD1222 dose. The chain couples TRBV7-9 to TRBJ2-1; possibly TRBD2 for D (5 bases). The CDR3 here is CASRERVSSYNEQFF. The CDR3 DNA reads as TGTGCCAGCAGAGAGAGGGTTAGCTCCTACAATGAGCAGTTCTTC.